A selection of T cell receptor beta chains follows, all from one sample in a study of radiotherapy plus CTLA-4 blockade in lung cancer. Repertoires were generated with immunoSEQ multiplex PCR, while TCRdb's copy carries only in-frame clones and drops some. In the table there are around 70,000 clones, 70% to 80% of which are singletons. The sample in question was peripheral blood, obtained from a patient treated with radiotherapy plus ipilimumab. The receptors were sampled from a human donor with non-small cell lung cancer whose response to radiotherapy plus ipilimumab could not be evaluated. Some clones in this sample may be carry-over from other donors' samples. CDR3s include the opening cysteine and the closing phenylalanine or tryptophan. Fields, in order: J gene, D gene, clone size, V gene, CDR3 protein, CDR3 DNA. A D gene is named only where the DNA matches it firmly. A clone size is listed for some rows: how often the clone was seen (once, few, many), or a class if it is expanded.

J: TRBJ1-2; D: -; size: -; V: TRBV7-9; CDR3: CASSSSDINYGYTF; DNA: TGTGCCAGCAGCTCCTCGGACATTAACTATGGCTACACCTTC
J: TRBJ2-1; D: TRBD1; size: -; V: TRBV6-1; CDR3: CATDRGLSYNEQFF; DNA: TGTGCCACCGACAGGGGGCTTTCCTACAATGAGCAGTTCTTC
J: TRBJ2-7; D: -; size: -; V: TRBV18; CDR3: CASSSSGTSSYEQYF; DNA: TGTGCCAGCTCATCCTCCGGGACAAGCTCCTACGAGCAGTACTTC
J: TRBJ2-5; D: TRBD2; size: -; V: TRBV4-2; CDR3: CASSLAGAKETQYF; DNA: TGTGCCAGCAGTCTAGCGGGGGCTAAAGAGACCCAGTACTTC
J: TRBJ2-3; D: TRBD2; size: -; V: TRBV19; CDR3: CASSALGGGAGDTQYF; DNA: TGTGCCAGTAGTGCACTCGGCGGGGGGGCAGGAGATACGCAGTATTTT
J: TRBJ1-1; D: -; size: -; V: TRBV9; CDR3: CASSVARNTEAFF; DNA: TGTGCCAGCAGCGTAGCCCGTAACACTGAAGCTTTCTTT
J: TRBJ2-7; D: TRBD2; size: once; V: TRBV15; CDR3: CATSRGPGLAGYEQYF; DNA: TGTGCCACCAGCAGAGGGCCGGGACTAGCGGGATACGAGCAGTACTTC
J: TRBJ2-3; D: TRBD2; size: -; V: TRBV13; CDR3: CASSLLASGAGDTQYF; DNA: TGTGCCAGCAGCTTACTTGCTAGCGGGGCGGGAGATACGCAGTATTTT
J: TRBJ2-5; D: -; size: -; V: TRBV2; CDR3: CASSERVETQYF; DNA: TGTGCCAGCAGTGAACGGGTAGAGACCCAGTACTTC
J: TRBJ2-2; D: TRBD1; size: -; V: TRBV5-1; CDR3: CASSLWTGNTGELFF; DNA: TGCGCCAGCAGCTTGTGGACAGGGAACACCGGGGAGCTGTTTTTT
J: TRBJ2-5; D: TRBD1; size: once; V: TRBV4-2; CDR3: CASSGQGGVQETQYF; DNA: TGTGCCAGCTCAGGACAGGGGGGCGTCCAAGAGACCCAGTACTTC
J: TRBJ2-3; D: TRBD2; size: once; V: TRBV5-1; CDR3: CASRAGTSGSTDTQYF; DNA: TGCGCTAGCAGGGCCGGGACTAGCGGGTCCACAGATACGCAGTATTTT
J: TRBJ1-2; D: TRBD1; size: -; V: TRBV6-5; CDR3: CASSEGQGDGYTF; DNA: TGTGCCAGCAGTGAAGGACAGGGGGATGGCTACACCTTC
J: TRBJ2-5; D: -; size: -; V: TRBV5-4; CDR3: CASSLELQETQYF; DNA: TGTGCCAGCAGCTTAGAACTGCAAGAGACCCAGTACTTC
J: TRBJ2-2; D: TRBD1; size: -; V: TRBV19; CDR3: CASRTGTGELFF; DNA: TGTGCCAGTCGGACAGGGACCGGGGAGCTGTTTTTT
J: TRBJ1-3; D: -; size: -; V: TRBV6-5; CDR3: CASSYSTVTGNTIYF; DNA: TGTGCCAGCAGTTACTCGACAGTTACAGGAAACACCATATATTTT
J: TRBJ1-2; D: -; size: -; V: TRBV27; CDR3: CASSLSSVNYGYTF; DNA: TGTGCCAGCAGTTTATCATCGGTTAACTATGGCTACACCTTC
J: TRBJ1-2; D: -; size: -; V: TRBV27; CDR3: CASSPGGLNYGYTF; DNA: TGTGCCAGCAGTCCCGGGGGATTAAACTATGGCTACACCTTC
J: TRBJ1-3; D: TRBD1; size: -; V: TRBV19; CDR3: CASSIVQGARGNTIYF; DNA: TGTGCCAGTAGTATAGTACAGGGGGCCCGTGGAAACACCATATATTTT
J: TRBJ1-2; D: -; size: -; V: TRBV19; CDR3: CATKPHNRPDNYGYTF; DNA: TGTGCCACCAAACCTCATAACAGGCCCGATAACTATGGCTACACCTTC
J: TRBJ2-7; D: TRBD1; size: -; V: TRBV29-1; CDR3: CSAQDRGSYEQYF; DNA: TGCAGCGCTCAGGACAGGGGCTCCTACGAGCAGTACTTC
J: TRBJ2-1; D: -; size: -; V: TRBV29-1; CDR3: CSASRGALNEQFF; DNA: TGCAGCGCAAGCCGGGGGGCCCTCAATGAGCAGTTCTTC
J: TRBJ2-4; D: TRBD2; size: -; V: TRBV29-1; CDR3: CSVAFPGGAKNIQYF; DNA: TGCAGCGTTGCCTTCCCCGGGGGGGCCAAAAACATTCAGTACTTC
J: TRBJ1-3; D: -; size: -; V: TRBV7-2; CDR3: CASSPGRFAGNTIYF; DNA: TGTGCCAGCAGCCCTGGGAGGTTCGCTGGAAACACCATATATTTT
J: TRBJ2-2; D: TRBD2; size: -; V: TRBV5-5; CDR3: CASSLNSGGTIVGELFF; DNA: TGTGCCAGCAGCTTGAATAGCGGGGGGACCATTGTCGGGGAGCTGTTTTTT
J: TRBJ2-2; D: TRBD1; size: -; V: TRBV28; CDR3: CASSLTGGHANTGELFF; DNA: TGTGCCAGCAGTCTGACAGGGGGCCATGCGAACACCGGGGAGCTGTTTTTT
J: TRBJ1-4; D: -; size: few; V: TRBV5-6; CDR3: CASSLDREHINEKLFF; DNA: TGTGCCAGCAGCTTGGACAGGGAACATATTAATGAAAAACTGTTTTTT
J: TRBJ2-3; D: TRBD2; size: -; V: TRBV19; CDR3: CASSIGGTDTDTQYF; DNA: TGTGCCAGTAGTATCGGGGGGACTGACACAGATACGCAGTATTTT
J: TRBJ2-5; D: -; size: few; V: TRBV2; CDR3: CASSLSRESSGDF; DNA: TGTGCCAGCAGCCTGTCCCGGGAGTCCTCGGGGGACTTC
J: TRBJ2-7; D: TRBD1; size: -; V: TRBV28; CDR3: CASNRDRYYEQYF; DNA: TGTGCCAGCAACCGGGACAGGTACTACGAGCAGTACTTC
J: TRBJ1-4; D: -; size: -; V: TRBV7-2; CDR3: CASSLALTKNEKLFF; DNA: TGTGCCAGCAGCTTAGCGCTGACAAAGAATGAAAAACTGTTTTTT
J: TRBJ1-6; D: -; size: -; V: TRBV9; CDR3: CASSVDPDNSPLHF; DNA: TGTGCCAGCAGCGTAGACCCGGATAATTCACCCCTCCACTTT